The TCR beta chain under discussion was sequenced for a study of cytomegalovirus exposure and HLA in healthy donors. Produced via immunoSEQ multiplex PCR; TCRdb's table is partial and in-frame only. The sample lists 200,000 to 300,000 clones, roughly 91% occurring once. The CDR3 is 15 residues long. Per germline, CDR1 LGHNA and CDR2 YSLEER. Deletions cut 0 bases from V and 2 bases from J, with 10 bases between. This TCR came from a woman aged 30 to 39 in good health and CMV-seronegative. The V call is TRBV4-3, the J call TRBJ1-1, with D tentatively TRBD1 (6 bases). Sample: PBMCs. The CDR3 protein is CASSQDGTPNTEAFF. In DNA form, the CDR3 reads TGCGCCAGCAGCCAAGACGGGACACCAAACACTGAAGCTTTCTTT.